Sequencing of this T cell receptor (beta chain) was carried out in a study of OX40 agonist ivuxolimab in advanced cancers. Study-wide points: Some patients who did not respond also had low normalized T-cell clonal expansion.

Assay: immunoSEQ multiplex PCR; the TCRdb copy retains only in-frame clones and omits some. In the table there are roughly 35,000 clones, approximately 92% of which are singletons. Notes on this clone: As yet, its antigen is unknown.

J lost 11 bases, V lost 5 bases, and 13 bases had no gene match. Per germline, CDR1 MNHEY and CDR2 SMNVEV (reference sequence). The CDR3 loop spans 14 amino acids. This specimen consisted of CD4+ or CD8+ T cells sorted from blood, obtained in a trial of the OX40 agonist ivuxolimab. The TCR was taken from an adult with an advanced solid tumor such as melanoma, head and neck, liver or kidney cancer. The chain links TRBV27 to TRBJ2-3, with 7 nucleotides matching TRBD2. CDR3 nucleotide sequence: TGTGCCAGCAGTGAACTCTGGGCGGGAGAGGAGCAGTATTTT. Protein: CASSELWAGEEQYF.